What follows describes a single T cell receptor (beta chain). The sample belongs to a study of T cell responses to AZD1222 COVID-19 vaccine. CDR3 length: 13 amino acids. The germline CDR1 and CDR2 sequences are SNHLY and FYNNEI. V lost 7 bases and J 4 bases, leaving 10 bases between the germline ends. Sequencing used immunoSEQ multiplex PCR; TCRdb keeps in-frame clones, though not all of them. The sample includes around 140,000 clones, around 85% of them seen just once. Source: peripheral blood, taken on day 0 of AZD1222 vaccination. The V and J genes are TRBV2 and TRBJ2-2; possible D gene TRBD1, 6 bases. This clonotype was sampled from an adult in good health. The CDR3 is CASKQGITGELFF. As DNA, the CDR3 is TGTGCCAGCAAACAGGGAATCACCGGGGAGCTGTTTTTT.